This entry lists 26 T cell receptor beta chains sequenced from one sample in a study of early T cells in non-severe SARS-CoV-2 infection. From the 5' RACE reads, TCRdb called clonotypes with MiXCR, one entry per CDR3 protein. The sample carries approximately 60,000 distinct CDR3 sequences, around 12% recorded once. Sequenced material: whole blood. These TCRs come from an adult who was a healthcare worker with PCR-confirmed SARS-CoV-2 infection or an uninfected control (not recorded which).

This clonotype has at least ten counts. V usage is TRBV6-2 or TRBV6-3 and J usage is TRBJ1-1; no definite D call. The V and J ends lost 6 bases and 1 base respectively, with 24 bases between them. Germline assignment: CDR1 MNHEY and CDR2 SVGEGT. The CDR3 sequence is 18 residues long. This chain's CDR3 is CASSLPRPGPATNTEAFF. CDR3 nucleotide sequence: TGTGCCAGCAGCTTACCTCGCCCCGGTCCAGCTACGAACACTGAAGCTTTCTTT.

The rearrangement joins TRBV23-1 to TRBJ1-1, with D perhaps TRBD1 (6 bases). TRBV23-1 is an ORF for which the function is uncertain. This CDR3 contains 18 residues. Trimming removed 0 bases at V and 1 base at J, with 18 bases between. The CDR3 region has the DNA TGCGCCAGCAGTCAATCGGCCCCGGGGGACAACCAGAACACTGAAGCTTTCTTT. It is translated as CASSQSAPGDNQNTEAFF.

A few counts support this clonotype. The chain joins TRBV6-6 to TRBJ2-1, with a tentative D call TRBD2 (6 bases). V dropped 2 bases and J dropped 0 bases, with 11 bases sitting between them. This CDR3 spans 16 amino acids. CDR1 is MNHNY and CDR2 is SVGAGI in the germline V gene (reference sequence). CDR3 nucleotides: TGTGCCAGCAGTTACACTAGCCTCAGCTCCTACAATGAGCAGTTCTTC. This translates into CASSYTSLSSYNEQFF.

The chain carries TRBV5-1 and TRBJ2-4; no reliable D call. Trimming took off 4 bases at V and 0 bases at J, with 11 bases between the two ends. The V gene's germline CDR1 is SGHRS and CDR2 YFSETQ. This CDR3 is built from 15 residues. The CDR3 DNA reads as TGCGCCAGCAGCCCTTTACAGCTAGCCAAAAACATTCAGTACTTC. Protein product: CASSPLQLAKNIQYF.

The rearrangement links TRBV5-1 to TRBJ2-2; no clear D gene. Trimming took off 1 base at V and 6 bases at J, with 10 bases between the two ends. The CDR3 totals 14 residues. The germline V gene has CDR1 SGHRS and CDR2 YFSETQ. CDR3 sequence (DNA): TGCGCCAGCAGCTTGAGGGTCCGTTCCGGGGAGCTGTTTTTT. It translates to CASSLRVRSGELFF.

This clonotype has a count of ten or more. This chain joins TRBV6-5 and TRBJ2-7; maybe TRBD2 (6 bases). Trimming left V 2 bases short and J 13 bases short, with 24 bases between. The CDR3 totals 15 residues. Germline V gene sequence: CDR1 MNHEY, CDR2 SVGAGI. The CDR3 bases are TGTGCCAGCAGTTACGGAGGGGCTGGGGCGCGCCAACAATACTTC. Protein sequence: CASSYGGAGARQQYF.

V is TRBV27 and J is TRBJ2-7, with D perhaps assigned TRBD1 or TRBD2 (5 bases each). The CDR3 is 14 amino acids. Trimming took 8 bases from V and 2 from J, leaving 16 bases between them. The germline V gene has CDR1 MNHEY and CDR2 SMNVEV (reference sequence). CDR3 amino acids: CASGSLVGAYEQYF. The CDR3 DNA is TGTGCCAGCGGGTCCTTAGTGGGGGCCTACGAGCAGTACTTC.

This clonotype was seen at least ten times. The chain recombines TRBV19 with TRBJ1-5; TRBD1 matches at 7 bases. Per the germline V gene, CDR1 is LNHDA and CDR2 is SQIVND (reference sequence). The CDR3 totals 15 residues. V lost 7 bases to trimming and J lost 2 bases; unmatched junction nucleotides: 8. This CDR3 is CASTRAGQGNQPQHF. CDR3 nucleotides: TGTGCCAGTACCCGAGCAGGACAGGGCAATCAGCCCCAGCATTTT.

The chain couples TRBV27 to TRBJ2-7, with a tentative D call TRBD1 (6 bases). Trimming removed 3 bases from V and 1 base from J, with 13 bases in between. The CDR3 covers 15 residues. Per the germline V gene, CDR1 is MNHEY and CDR2 is SMNVEV (reference sequence). The CDR3 reads CASSFTGLSSYEQYF. The CDR3 DNA reads TGTGCCAGCAGTTTTACAGGGCTGAGTTCCTACGAGCAGTACTTC.

The V gene is TRBV5-6, the J gene TRBJ1-4, with D tentatively TRBD1 (6 bases). The V end was cut by 6 bases, the J end by 4 bases, with 13 bases between. Germline V gives CDR1 SGHDT, CDR2 YYEEEE. The CDR3 length is 14 residues. The CDR3 spells CASTLTGSNEKLFF. The CDR3 DNA reads TGTGCCAGCACCCTAACAGGGAGTAATGAAAAACTGTTTTTT.

This clonotype was seen ten or more times. One end of the junction fails to match germline, which may point to a read error. The chain has TRBV20-1 and TRBJ2-1; D is possibly TRBD2 (7 bases). In germline, CDR1 is DFQATT, CDR2 SNEGSKA (reference sequence). This CDR3 has 13 residues. CDR3 sequence: CSARASLSGGATF. Written as DNA, the CDR3 is TGCAGTGCTAGAGCCTCCCTATCGGGGGGCGCCACCTTC.

In this sample, this clonotype turned up once. V and J are TRBV29-1 and TRBJ2-5; tentatively, D is TRBD1 (5 bases). V lost 3 bases and J lost 4, with 15 bases in between. From germline, CDR1 is SQVTM and CDR2 ANQGSEA. The CDR3 has 14 amino acids. The CDR3 sequence is CSVDSPGIGETQYF. CDR3 sequence (DNA): TGCAGCGTTGATTCCCCAGGGATAGGAGAGACCCAGTACTTC.

The gene calls are TRBV6-2 or TRBV6-3 and TRBJ1-2; a weak D match, TRBD1 (6 bases). CDR3 length: 12 amino acids. V lost 2 bases and J lost 8, with 9 bases in between. Germline loops: CDR1 MNHEY, CDR2 SVGEGT. DNA for the CDR3: TGTGCCAGCAGTTACGGACAGCGGGGCTACACCTTC. Protein product: CASSYGQRGYTF.

The sample holds many counts of this clonotype. This chain joins TRBV6-1 and TRBJ2-2; D is unresolved. The CDR3 runs 14 residues. Germline CDR1 reads MNHNS; CDR2 reads SASEGT. Trimming stripped 1 base from V and 6 bases from J, with 9 bases between. CDR3 sequence: CASSEVSTAGELFF. The CDR3 bases are TGTGCCAGCAGTGAAGTTAGCACCGCCGGGGAGCTGTTTTTT.

This chain connects TRBV6-6 to TRBJ2-1; TRBD1 or TRBD2 may be the D gene (6 bases each). Germline lookup yields CDR1 MNHNY and CDR2 SVGAGI (reference sequence). The CDR3 extends over 14 amino acids. The ends were cut back, 1 base at V and 5 bases at J, with 9 bases in the middle. The CDR3 DNA reads TGTGCCAGCAGTTACTGGAGGGGGGACAATGAGCAGTTCTTC. Residues: CASSYWRGDNEQFF.

Only a few counts were recorded for this clonotype. The chain links TRBV9 to TRBJ1-5, with a tentative D call TRBD1 (5 bases). The CDR3 contains 14 residues. The germline gives CDR1 SGDLS, CDR2 YYNGEE. V was trimmed by 4 bases and J by 5 bases, leaving 13 bases between them. The CDR3 nucleotides are TGTGCCAGCAGCTCATGGGGGGGTGATCAGCCCCAGCATTTT. It specifies CASSSWGGDQPQHF.

This clonotype was seen more than once but under ten times. The genes are TRBV5-1 and TRBJ1-1, with D uncertain. Germline V gene data show CDR1 as SGHRS and CDR2 as YFSETQ. This CDR3 has 12 amino acids. V lost 6 bases, J lost 0 bases, and 6 bases lay in between. The CDR3 DNA follows: TGCGCCAGCATGGACGTGAACACTGAAGCTTTCTTT. It translates to CASMDVNTEAFF.

In its sample, this clonotype was seen many times. The chain has TRBV20-1 and TRBJ2-5; maybe TRBD2 (6 bases). CDR1 and CDR2 from the germline V gene are DFQATT and SNEGSKA (reference sequence). V was shortened by 2 bases and J by 1 base, with 23 bases between the two germline ends. The CDR3 has 18 residues. CDR3 in DNA: TGCAGTGCTAGACGTCTTGGTGCGGGACCAACGAGCCAAGAGACCCAGTACTTC. Translation: CSARRLGAGPTSQETQYF.

J is TRBJ2-2 and V is TRBV5-4, with D uncertain. Looked up from germline, CDR1 is SGHNT and CDR2 is YYREEE (reference sequence). The CDR3 is 14 residues long. V lost 0 bases to trimming and J lost 4 bases, with 7 bases between them. The DNA for the CDR3 is TGTGCCAGCAGCTTGGATGCGGTCACCGGGGAGCTGTTTTTT. Translating it yields CASSLDAVTGELFF.

J is TRBJ2-5 and V is TRBV6-6; D uncertain. CDR3 size: 14 residues. CDR1 and CDR2 from the germline V gene are MNHNY and SVGAGI (reference sequence). V lost 11 bases and J 5 bases, leaving 21 bases between the germline ends. The CDR3 protein is CAANSLGPGETQYF. In DNA form, the CDR3 reads TGTGCCGCAAACTCTCTAGGGCCCGGGGAGACCCAGTACTTC.

This clonotype was seen a few times. This sequence joins TRBV6-6 and TRBJ1-1; no definite D call. V dropped 5 bases and J dropped 8 bases, with 9 bases sitting between them. This CDR3 is built from 11 residues. Germline V CDR1 and CDR2: MNHNY, SVGAGI (reference sequence). CDR3 sequence (DNA): TGTGCCAGCAGTAAGACACGCGAAGCTTTCTTT. Its protein product is CASSKTREAFF.

This clonotype was recorded at least ten times. The gene calls are TRBV10-2 and TRBJ2-2, with D possibly being TRBD1 or TRBD2 (6 bases each). The CDR3 sequence is 16 residues long. Germline loops: CDR1 WSHSY, CDR2 SAAADI. Trimming pared 3 bases from V and 0 bases from J, leaving 11 bases between. CDR3 protein: CASSEAGGANTGELFF. The CDR3 coding sequence is TGCGCCAGCAGTGAAGCCGGGGGCGCGAACACCGGGGAGCTGTTTTTT.

The chain carries TRBV20-1 and TRBJ2-1; D is undetermined. This CDR3 has 14 amino acids. V lost 2 bases and J lost 0, with 8 bases in between. Germline CDR1 DFQATT, CDR2 SNEGSKA (reference sequence). In DNA form, the CDR3 reads TGCAGTGCTAGAATCCCGAGCTCCTACAATGAGCAGTTCTTC. The encoded protein is CSARIPSSYNEQFF.

This clonotype was counted many times. The rearrangement links TRBV9 to TRBJ1-2; 7 bases agree with TRBD1. The V segment lost 4 bases and the J segment 8 bases; nucleotides outside the gene matches: 14. Germline V gene sequence: CDR1 SGDLS, CDR2 YYNGEE. The length of the CDR3 is 15 residues. DNA of the CDR3: TGTGCCAGCAGCTACCACGTTACAGGGGATGGCGGCTACACCTTC. Its translation is CASSYHVTGDGGYTF.

By share of the sample, this clonotype is medium-sized (0.01 to 0.1%). The gene calls are TRBV29-1 and TRBJ2-7, with 7 nucleotides matching TRBD1. The junction had 5 bases not matched to a gene; V was cut back by 7 bases and J by 5 bases. This CDR3 contains 11 residues. The germline gives CDR1 SQVTM, CDR2 ANQGSEA. CDR3 region: CSALTGNEQYF. CDR3 nucleotides: TGCAGCGCCTTGACAGGGAACGAGCAGTACTTC.

The chain combines TRBV11-2 with TRBJ2-7; tentative D call: TRBD1 (6 bases). Trimming shortened V by 4 bases and J by 6 bases, and 13 bases separated the two germline ends. CDR3 length: 13 residues. CDR1 and CDR2 from the germline V gene are SGHAT and FQNNGV. CDR3 in amino acids: CASSSKVGGEQYF. Here the CDR3 DNA reads TGTGCCAGCAGCTCCAAGGTAGGGGGCGAGCAGTACTTC.